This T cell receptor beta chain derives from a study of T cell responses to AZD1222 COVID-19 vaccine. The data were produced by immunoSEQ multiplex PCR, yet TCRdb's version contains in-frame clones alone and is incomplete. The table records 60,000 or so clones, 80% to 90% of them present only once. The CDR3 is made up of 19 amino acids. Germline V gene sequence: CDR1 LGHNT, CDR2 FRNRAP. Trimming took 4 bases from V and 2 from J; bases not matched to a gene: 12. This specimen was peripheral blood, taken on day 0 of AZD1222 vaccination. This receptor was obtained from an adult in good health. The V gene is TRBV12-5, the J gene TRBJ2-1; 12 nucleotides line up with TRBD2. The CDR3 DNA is TGTGCTAGTGGTTCCCGACAGAGAAGGACTAGCGGGACCTACAATGAGCAGTTCTTC. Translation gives CASGSRQRRTSGTYNEQFF.